This TCR beta chain emerged from a study of untreated major depressive disorder. With 0 bases clipped from V and 2 bases from J, the junction kept 7 bases outside the gene matches. Germline loops: CDR1 GTSNPN, CDR2 SVGIG (reference sequence). The CDR3 contains 17 residues. Data came from immunoSEQ multiplex PCR; TCRdb stores just in-frame clones and leaves some out. The sample lists just over 20,000 clones; around 87% were seen once. For sex, age, current smoking status and body mass index, every depressed patient had a pairwise-matched non-depressed control. The chain is built from TRBV30 and TRBJ2-6; TRBD1 aligns across 7 bases. Specimen: CD4+ T cells from PBMCs. The receptor was derived from a woman in her twenties or thirties in good health. CDR3 sequence (DNA): TGTGCCTGGAGTGTCGTAGGGGGCCGCCCTGGGGCCAACGTCCTGACTTTC. This codes for CAWSVVGGRPGANVLTF.